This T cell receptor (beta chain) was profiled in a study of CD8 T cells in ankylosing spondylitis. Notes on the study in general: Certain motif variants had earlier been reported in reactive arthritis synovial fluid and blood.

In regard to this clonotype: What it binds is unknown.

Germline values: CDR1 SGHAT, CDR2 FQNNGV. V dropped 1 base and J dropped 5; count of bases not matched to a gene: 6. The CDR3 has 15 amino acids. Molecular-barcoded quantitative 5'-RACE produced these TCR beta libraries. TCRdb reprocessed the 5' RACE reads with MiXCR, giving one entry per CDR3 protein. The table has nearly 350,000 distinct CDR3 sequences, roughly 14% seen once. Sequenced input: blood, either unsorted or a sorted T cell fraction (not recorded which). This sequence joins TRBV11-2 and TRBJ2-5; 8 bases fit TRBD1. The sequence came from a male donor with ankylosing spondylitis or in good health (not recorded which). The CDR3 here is CASSLARGPEETQYF. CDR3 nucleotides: TGTGCCAGCAGCTTAGCCAGGGGGCCGGAGGAGACCCAGTACTTC.